This passage covers 25 T cell receptor beta chains from one sample sequenced in a study of cytomegalovirus exposure and HLA in healthy donors (dated by TCRdb to about 2017). The method was the immunoSEQ multiplex PCR assay. The table was pulled from immuneACCESS by TCRdb, which kept in-frame rearrangements only. Such tables lose some clones; where checked, under half of the loss comes from unresolved V genes, and the rest has no known cause. This sample lists tens of thousands of clones; approximately 96% were detected once. The ten largest clones add up to roughly 1.4% of the sample. The sequenced sample consisted of PBMCs. The receptors were sampled from a man aged 18 to 29 in good health and CMV-seropositive.

The rearrangement links TRBV7-2 to TRBJ1-2, with TRBD1 identical over 12 bases. The trim removed 7 bases at V and 4 bases at J, leaving 7 bases unmatched. The CDR3 spans 15 residues. Germline CDR1 is SGHTA and CDR2 is FQGNSA. CDR3 amino acids: CASNTGTGGLYGYTF. In DNA form, the CDR3 reads TGTGCCAGCAACACCGGGACAGGGGGCCTCTATGGCTACACCTTC.

This clone came up once. The gene calls are TRBV21-1 and TRBJ2-1; the D segment call TRBD1 is taken from the table without a DNA check. TRBV21-1 is noted as a pseudogene. This CDR3 region has 13 residues. DNA of the CDR3: TGTGCCAGCCCGGCGGGACAGCCCCATGAGCAGTTCTTC. Translation gives CASPAGQPHEQFF.

The J gene is TRBJ2-7, the V gene TRBV19; no clear D gene. Germline CDR1 LNHDA, CDR2 SQIVND (reference sequence). V was shortened by 5 bases and J by 3 bases, with 11 bases between the two germline ends. The CDR3 loop spans 13 amino acids. The CDR3 bases are TGTGCCAGTAGTCATCCCGCCGGCTACGAGCAGTACTTC. Translation gives CASSHPAGYEQYF.

This clone was seen only once. V and J are TRBV9 and TRBJ1-1; 9 nucleotides align to TRBD1. The V gene end was trimmed by 3 bases and the J gene end by 4 bases; junction bases not matched to a gene: 1. CDR1 is SGDLS and CDR2 is YYNGEE in the germline V gene. The CDR3 loop spans 13 amino acids. For the CDR3, the DNA is TGTGCCAGCAGCGGACAGGGGGTCACTGAAGCTTTCTTT. Translation gives CASSGQGVTEAFF.

V usage is TRBV5-1 and J usage is TRBJ2-2, with D perhaps matching TRBD2 (6 bases). V was pared by 7 bases and J by 6 bases, with 16 bases between. Per the germline V gene, CDR1 is SGHRS and CDR2 is YFSETQ. The CDR3 runs 14 residues. CDR3 protein: CASFRGSGSGELFF. The CDR3 DNA sequence: TGCGCCAGCTTCCGGGGGTCGGGTTCCGGGGAGCTGTTTTTT.

The V gene is TRBV9, the J gene TRBJ1-1; 10 nucleotides match TRBD1. With V trimmed by 3 bases and J by 3 bases, 5 bases remained unmatched. Germline lookup yields CDR1 SGDLS and CDR2 YYNGEE. This CDR3 contains 15 residues. In nucleotides, the CDR3 is TGTGCCAGCAGCGCCCGACAGGGGGCGGACACTGAAGCTTTCTTT. It translates to CASSARQGADTEAFF.

The V call is TRBV10-3, the J call TRBJ1-1; TRBD1 aligns across 8 bases. Trimming took 3 bases from V and 7 from J; bases not matched to a gene: 7. Germline V CDR1 and CDR2: ENHRY, SYGVKD. There are 14 residues in the CDR3. CDR3 coding DNA: TGTGCCATCAGTGAACTACAGGGGGACAGTGAAGCTTTCTTT. This translates into CAISELQGDSEAFF.

The genes are TRBV30 and TRBJ2-7, with a weak D call TRBD1 (6 bases). Trimming shortened V by 0 bases and J by 5 bases, and 14 bases separated the two germline ends. CDR1 and CDR2 from the germline V gene are GTSNPN and SVGIG (reference sequence). The CDR3 contains 14 residues. The CDR3 coding sequence is TGTGCCTGGAGTGTAGGGGGAACCCTAGACGAGCAGTACTTC. It translates to CAWSVGGTLDEQYF.

The chain is built from TRBV7-9 and TRBJ1-2; the match to TRBD1 covers 7 bases. Germline values: CDR1 SEHNR, CDR2 FQNEAQ (reference sequence). With 5 bases clipped from V and 4 bases from J, the junction kept 10 bases outside the gene matches. This CDR3 spans 15 amino acids. In DNA, the CDR3 is TGTGCCAGCAGCGGCCCCCGGACAGGCAGCTATGGCTACACCTTC. Translation: CASSGPRTGSYGYTF.

A single count supports this clone. CDR3 nucleotides: TGTGCCAGCAGTTTCTCAACTCCTATGACTAGCCGGCCCTACAATGAGCAGTTCTTC. Translated, it gives CASSFSTPMTSRPYNEQFF. This chain links TRBV28 with TRBJ2-1; TRBD2 aligns across 7 bases. V shed 3 bases and J 2 bases; nucleotides not matched to a gene: 16. Germline CDR1 is MDHEN and CDR2 is SYDVKM. The CDR3 spans 19 residues.

The chain joins TRBV19 to TRBJ1-6; D is undetermined. Trimming cost V 5 bases and J 4 bases, with 6 bases left between them. The length of the CDR3 is 13 residues. CDR1 is LNHDA and CDR2 is SQIVND in the germline V gene (reference sequence). The CDR3, as DNA: TGTGCCAGTAGTCGAGATTATAATTCACCCCTCCACTTT. Translation: CASSRDYNSPLHF. The full variable domain, completed using reference TRBV19 and TRBJ1-6, is DGGITQSPKYLFRKEGQNVTLSCEQNLNHDAMYWYRQDPGQGLRLIYYSQIVNDFQKGDIAEGYSVSREKKESFPLTVTSAQKNPTAFYLCASSRDYNSPLHFGNGTRLTVT.

J is TRBJ2-1 and V is TRBV7-8; TRBD2 aligns across 8 bases. The V gene's germline CDR1 is SGHVS and CDR2 FQNEAQ. V lost 4 bases, J lost 2 bases, and 7 bases stayed unmatched. The CDR3 has 16 amino acids. The DNA for the CDR3 is TGTGCCAGCAGCTCGAAGCGGGAGCCTCCCTACAATGAGCAGTTCTTC. The encoded protein is CASSSKREPPYNEQFF.

The genes are TRBV6-5 and TRBJ1-5; weak D call: TRBD1 (6 bases). The ends were cut back, 2 bases at V and 9 bases at J, with 14 bases in the middle. The CDR3 totals 14 residues. Germline loops: CDR1 MNHEY, CDR2 SVGAGI. The CDR3 is CASSYGERGWPQHF. The CDR3 DNA is TGTGCCAGCAGTTACGGCGAAAGGGGGTGGCCCCAGCATTTT.

The CDR3, as DNA: TGTGCCAGCAGCATCCGACAGGGAACGACCTATGGCTACACCTTC. Translated, it gives CASSIRQGTTYGYTF. The V and J genes are TRBV5-4 and TRBJ1-2; 7 bases line up with TRBD1. Germline V gene sequence: CDR1 SGHNT, CDR2 YYREEE (reference sequence). The CDR3 has 15 amino acids. V lost 4 bases, J lost 4 bases, and 10 bases stayed unmatched.

The chain is built from TRBV10-3 and TRBJ2-3, with a possible D match to TRBD2 (6 bases). CDR3 length: 12 residues. CDR1 ENHRY and CDR2 SYGVKD come from the germline V gene. V was shortened by 3 bases and J by 6 bases, with 7 bases between the two germline ends. CDR3 in DNA: TGTGCCATCAGTGATGGGGGGGATACGCAGTATTTT. As protein: CAISDGGDTQYF.

V usage is TRBV6-5 and J usage is TRBJ2-5; the D gene is possibly TRBD2 (6 bases). The CDR3 has 15 amino acids. V was shortened by 6 bases and J by 3 bases, with 17 bases between the two germline ends. CDR1 is MNHEY and CDR2 is SVGAGI in the germline V gene. The CDR3 sequence is CASSLRPREKETQYF. The CDR3 DNA sequence: TGTGCCAGCAGCCTTCGGCCCCGGGAGAAAGAGACCCAGTACTTC.

V usage is TRBV18 and J usage is TRBJ2-5, with D possibly TRBD1 on 5 matching bases. The CDR3 extends over 14 amino acids. The germline V gene encodes CDR1 KGHSH and CDR2 LQKENI. V lost 0 bases and J lost 5, with 10 bases in between. CDR3 coding DNA: TGTGCCAGCTCACCACCTTTAGCAGGGGAGACCCAGTACTTC. Protein product: CASSPPLAGETQYF.

The rearrangement links TRBV11-2 to TRBJ2-3; 9 nucleotides match TRBD2. The trim removed 2 bases at V and 0 bases at J, leaving 3 bases unmatched. This CDR3 has 16 amino acids. Germline lookup yields CDR1 SGHAT and CDR2 FQNNGV. In nucleotides, the CDR3 is TGTGCCAGCAGCTTAAGAAGCGGGAGGAGCACAGATACGCAGTATTTT. Translating gives CASSLRSGRSTDTQYF.

This rearrangement joins TRBV30 to TRBJ1-4; possibly TRBD1 for D (6 bases). The germline V and J ends were trimmed by 1 base and 7 bases, with 16 bases remaining between them. This CDR3 has 15 residues. From germline, CDR1 is GTSNPN and CDR2 SVGIG (reference sequence). The CDR3 DNA follows: TGTGCCTGGAGTGGGGACATCCAAAAGGGTGAAAAACTGTTTTTT. Translation: CAWSGDIQKGEKLFF.

The chain recombines TRBV2 with TRBJ1-5; 7 nucleotides align to TRBD1. Germline V gene lookup returns CDR1 SNHLY and CDR2 FYNNEI. Trimming cost V 4 bases and J 3 bases; bases outside gene matches: 3. The CDR3 has 14 amino acids. CDR3 residues: CASSGDRANQPQHF. Here the CDR3 DNA reads TGTGCCAGCAGTGGGGACAGAGCCAATCAGCCCCAGCATTTT.

The V call is TRBV27, the J call TRBJ2-7; TRBD1 is a possible D gene (6 bases). Trimming left V 4 bases short and J 6 bases short, with 7 bases between. The CDR3 has 11 residues. Germline V CDR1 and CDR2: MNHEY, SMNVEV (reference sequence). The CDR3 nucleotides read TGTGCCAGCAGTTCGGACAGCGAGCAGTACTTC. The encoded protein is CASSSDSEQYF.

V usage is TRBV2 and J usage is TRBJ2-5, with D tentatively TRBD1 (5 bases). The germline V and J ends were trimmed by 4 bases and 4 bases, with 10 bases remaining between them. Per the germline V gene, CDR1 is SNHLY and CDR2 is FYNNEI. This CDR3 is 13 amino acids long. CDR3 loop: CASSGGGGETQYF. The CDR3, as DNA: TGTGCCAGCAGTGGGGGCGGTGGAGAGACCCAGTACTTC.

V and J are TRBV7-7 and TRBJ2-2, with D unresolved. Germline CDR1 SSHAT, CDR2 FNYEAQ (reference sequence). V was trimmed by 2 bases and J by 7 bases, leaving 5 bases between them. This CDR3 contains 12 residues. This CDR3 reads CASSLISGELFF. In DNA form, the CDR3 reads TGTGCCAGCAGCTTAATTAGCGGGGAGCTGTTTTTT.

The rearrangement joins TRBV11-2 to TRBJ2-1; tentative D call: TRBD1 (6 bases). Trimming took 3 bases from V and 4 from J, leaving 10 bases between them. The germline gives CDR1 SGHAT, CDR2 FQNNGV. The CDR3 consists of 14 residues. CDR3 sequence: CASSLQRGYNEQFF. In nucleotides, the CDR3 is TGTGCCAGCAGCTTGCAAAGGGGGTACAATGAGCAGTTCTTC.

The V call is TRBV2, the J call TRBJ1-2; possibly TRBD1 for D (5 bases). V was clipped by 4 bases and J by 5 bases, with 11 bases between them. The CDR3 loop spans 13 amino acids. Germline V lookup: CDR1 SNHLY, CDR2 FYNNEI. In nucleotides, the CDR3 is TGTGCCAGCAGTGGGACATCGTCATATGGCTACACCTTC. This translates into CASSGTSSYGYTF. The whole variable domain, remainder taken from reference TRBV2 and TRBJ1-2, is EPEVTQTPSHQVTQMGQEVILRCVPISNHLYFYWYRQILGQKVEFLVSFYNNEISEKSEIFDDQFSVERPDGSNFTLKIRSTKLEDSAMYFCASSGTSSYGYTFGSGTRLTVV.